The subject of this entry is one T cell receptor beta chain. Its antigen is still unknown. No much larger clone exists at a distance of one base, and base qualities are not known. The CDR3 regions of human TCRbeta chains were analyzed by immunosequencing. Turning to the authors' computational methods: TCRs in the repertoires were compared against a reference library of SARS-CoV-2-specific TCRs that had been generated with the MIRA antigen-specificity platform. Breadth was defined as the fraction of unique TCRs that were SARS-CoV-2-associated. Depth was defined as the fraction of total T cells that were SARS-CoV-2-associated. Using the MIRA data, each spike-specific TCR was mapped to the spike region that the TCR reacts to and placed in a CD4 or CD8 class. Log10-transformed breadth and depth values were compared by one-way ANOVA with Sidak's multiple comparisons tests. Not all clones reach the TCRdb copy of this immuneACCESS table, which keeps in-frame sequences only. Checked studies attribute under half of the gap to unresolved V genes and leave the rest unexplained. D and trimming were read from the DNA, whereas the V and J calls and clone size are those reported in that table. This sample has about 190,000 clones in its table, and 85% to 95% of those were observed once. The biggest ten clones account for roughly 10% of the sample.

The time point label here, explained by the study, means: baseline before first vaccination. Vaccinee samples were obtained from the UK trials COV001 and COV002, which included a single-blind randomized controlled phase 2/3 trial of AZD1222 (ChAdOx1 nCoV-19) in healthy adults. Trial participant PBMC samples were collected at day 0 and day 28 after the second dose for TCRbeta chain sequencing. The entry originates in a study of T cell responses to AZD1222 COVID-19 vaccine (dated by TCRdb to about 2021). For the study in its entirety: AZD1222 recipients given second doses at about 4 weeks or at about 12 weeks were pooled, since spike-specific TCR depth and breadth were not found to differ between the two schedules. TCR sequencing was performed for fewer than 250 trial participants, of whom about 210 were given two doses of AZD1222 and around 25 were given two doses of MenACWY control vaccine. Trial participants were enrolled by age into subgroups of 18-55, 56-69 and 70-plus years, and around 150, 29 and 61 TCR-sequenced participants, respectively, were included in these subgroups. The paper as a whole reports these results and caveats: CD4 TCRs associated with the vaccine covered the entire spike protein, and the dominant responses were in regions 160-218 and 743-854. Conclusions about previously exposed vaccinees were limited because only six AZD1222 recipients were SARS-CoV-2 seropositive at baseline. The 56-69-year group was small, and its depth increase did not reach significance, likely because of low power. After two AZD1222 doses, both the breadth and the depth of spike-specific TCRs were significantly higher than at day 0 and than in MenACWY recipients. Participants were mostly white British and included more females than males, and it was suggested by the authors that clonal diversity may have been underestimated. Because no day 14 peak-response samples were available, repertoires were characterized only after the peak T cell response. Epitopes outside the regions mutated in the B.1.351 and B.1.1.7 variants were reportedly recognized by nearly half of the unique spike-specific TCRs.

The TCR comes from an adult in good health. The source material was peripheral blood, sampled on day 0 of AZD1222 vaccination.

The nucleotides read TGCGCCAGCAGCTTGGATGGGAGCACAGATACGCAGTATTTT. It is translated as CASSLDGSTDTQYF. The rearranged chain carries TRBV5-1 and TRBJ2-3; the D gene cannot be named for sure. The germline V gene sets CDR1 to SGHRS and CDR2 to YFSETQ. The trim is 0 bases for V and 0 bases for J, with a gap of 5 bases between the germline ends. Inclusive of the bounding cysteine and phenylalanine, the CDR3 is 14 residues long. Only CDR3 DNA is held: 42 bases, read in frame from base 1.